This TCR beta chain was sequenced during a study of early T cells in non-severe SARS-CoV-2 infection. This clonotype has ten or more counts. TCRdb redid the calling of the 5' RACE reads with MiXCR, one entry per CDR3 protein. The data show about 15,000 distinct CDR3 sequences, with around 5.8% seen just once and about 6.4% held by the top ten. The CDR3 runs 13 residues. V dropped 2 bases and J dropped 9 bases, with 11 bases sitting between them. Germline loops: CDR1 SNHLY, CDR2 FYNNEI. The V call is TRBV2, the J call TRBJ2-1; tentatively, D is TRBD1 or TRBD2 (6 bases each). This sample comprised whole blood, obtained at baseline. The source of this sequence is an adult who was a healthcare worker with PCR-confirmed SARS-CoV-2 infection or an uninfected control (not recorded which). The CDR3 coding sequence is TGTGCCAGCAGTGAATTCGGGGGCGGTGAGCAGTTCTTC. This codes for CASSEFGGGEQFF.